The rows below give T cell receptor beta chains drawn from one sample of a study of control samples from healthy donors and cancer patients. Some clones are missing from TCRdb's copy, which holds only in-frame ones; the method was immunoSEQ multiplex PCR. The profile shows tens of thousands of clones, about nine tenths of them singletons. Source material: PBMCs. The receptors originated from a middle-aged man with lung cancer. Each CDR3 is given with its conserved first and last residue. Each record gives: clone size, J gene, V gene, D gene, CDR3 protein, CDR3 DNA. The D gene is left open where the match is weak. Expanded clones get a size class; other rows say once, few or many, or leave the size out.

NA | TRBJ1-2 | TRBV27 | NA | CASSSSGGGLLYSNYGYTF | TGTGCCAGCAGCAGCAGTGGAGGAGGTCTCCTTTATTCTAACTATGGCTACACCTTC
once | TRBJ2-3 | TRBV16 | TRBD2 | CASSPPAGGTDTQYF | TGTGCCAGCAGCCCGCCAGCGGGGGGAACAGATACGCAGTATTTT
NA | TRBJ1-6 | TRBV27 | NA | CASCTGYNSPLHF | TGTGCCAGTTGCACAGGGTATAATTCACCCCTCCACTTT
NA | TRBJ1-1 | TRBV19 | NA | CASSITRGTSLNTEAFF | TGTGCCAGTAGTATAACGAGGGGGACTTCTTTAAACACTGAAGCTTTCTTT
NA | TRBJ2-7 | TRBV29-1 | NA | CSVEEGRSEQYF | TGCAGCGTTGAGGAGGGGAGAAGCGAGCAGTACTTC
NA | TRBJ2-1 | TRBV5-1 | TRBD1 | CASRGQSTYNEQFF | TGCGCCAGCAGGGGACAGAGTACTTATAATGAGCAGTTCTTC
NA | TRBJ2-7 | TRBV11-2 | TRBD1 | CASSLDSGTGRSEQYF | TGTGCCAGCAGCTTAGACTCCGGGACAGGGCGGTCCGAGCAGTACTTC
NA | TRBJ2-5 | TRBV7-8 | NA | CASSQSLGETQYF | TGTGCCAGCAGCCAAAGCCTGGGGGAGACCCAGTACTTC
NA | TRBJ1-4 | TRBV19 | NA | CASTEGSTNEKLFF | TGTGCCAGTACCGAAGGCTCAACTAATGAAAAACTGTTTTTT
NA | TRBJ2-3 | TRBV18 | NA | CASSLRTSTDTQYF | TGTGCCAGCTCACTCAGGACTAGCACAGATACGCAGTATTTT
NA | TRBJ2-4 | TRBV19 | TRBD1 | CASSIDRGQDIQYF | TGTGCCAGTAGTATTGACAGGGGGCAGGACATTCAGTACTTC
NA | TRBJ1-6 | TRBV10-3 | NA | CAISAEQGGDSPLHF | TGTGCCATCAGTGCCGAACAGGGTGGAGATTCACCCCTCCACTTT
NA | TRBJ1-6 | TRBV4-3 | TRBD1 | CASSQLGTAPRSPLHF | TGCGCCAGCAGCCAACTCGGGACAGCTCCTCGTTCACCCCTCCACTTT
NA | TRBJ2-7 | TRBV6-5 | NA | CASSRGDVSREQYF | TGTGCCAGCAGCCGAGGTGACGTTTCCCGCGAGCAGTACTTC
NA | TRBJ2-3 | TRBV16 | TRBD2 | CASSQNPRLAGRVGTQYF | TGTGCCAGCAGCCAAAACCCTCGACTAGCGGGGAGGGTAGGTACGCAGTATTTT
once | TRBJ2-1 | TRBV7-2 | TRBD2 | CASSLGTSIYNEQFF | TGTGCCAGCAGCCTCGGGACTAGCATCTACAATGAGCAGTTCTTC
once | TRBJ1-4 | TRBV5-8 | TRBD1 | CASRYRGLSEKLFF | TGTGCCAGCAGGTACAGGGGGCTAAGTGAAAAACTGTTTTTT
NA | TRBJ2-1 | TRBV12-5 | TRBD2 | CASGLDPTSGGGNEQFF | TGTGCTAGTGGTTTGGACCCGACTAGCGGGGGAGGAAATGAGCAGTTCTTC
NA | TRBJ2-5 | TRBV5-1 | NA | CASSPGAAGAQETQYF | TGCGCCAGCAGCCCAGGCGCTGCGGGGGCCCAAGAGACCCAGTACTTC
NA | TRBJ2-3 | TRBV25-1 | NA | CASRTGQIHTDTQYF | TGTGCCAGCAGAACCGGACAGATCCACACAGATACGCAGTATTTT
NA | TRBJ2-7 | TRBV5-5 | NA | CASSPQGGGYEQYF | TGTGCCAGCAGCCCACAAGGGGGAGGATACGAGCAGTACTTC
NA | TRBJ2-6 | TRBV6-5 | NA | CASSYGVSGANVLTF | TGTGCCAGCAGTTACGGGGTCTCTGGGGCCAACGTCCTGACTTTC
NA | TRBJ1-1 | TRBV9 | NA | CASSVKPADTEAFF | TGTGCCAGCAGCGTAAAGCCGGCGGACACTGAAGCTTTCTTT
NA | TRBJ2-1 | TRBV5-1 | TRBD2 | CASSLGVAGVYNEQFF | TGCGCCAGCAGCTTAGGGGTAGCGGGGGTCTACAATGAGCAGTTCTTC
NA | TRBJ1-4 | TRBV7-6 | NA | CASSLGSGRVHEKLFF | TGTGCCAGCAGCTTAGGGTCGGGCAGGGTCCATGAAAAACTGTTTTTT
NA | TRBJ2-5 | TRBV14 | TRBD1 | CASSRNFRDSLLQETQYF | TGTGCCAGCAGCCGAAACTTCAGGGACAGCTTACTCCAAGAGACCCAGTACTTC
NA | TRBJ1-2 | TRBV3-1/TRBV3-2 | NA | CASSQAGTPNYGYTF | TGTGCCAGCAGCCAAGCGGGGACCCCTAACTATGGCTACACCTTC
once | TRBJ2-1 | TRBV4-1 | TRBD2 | CASSQDYMASGGAFDEQFF | TGCGCCAGCAGCCAAGATTATATGGCTAGCGGGGGGGCCTTCGATGAGCAGTTCTTC
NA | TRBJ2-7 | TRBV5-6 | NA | CASSLEGGSGEQYF | TGTGCCAGCAGCTTGGAAGGGGGGTCAGGAGAGCAGTACTTC
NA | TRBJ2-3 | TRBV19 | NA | CASSTDTGLSRTDTQYF | TGTGCCAGTAGTACGGATACGGGTCTCTCCCGCACAGATACGCAGTATTTT
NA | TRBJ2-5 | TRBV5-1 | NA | CASSLEGVRETQYF | TGCGCCAGCAGCTTGGAGGGGGTGCGGGAGACCCAGTACTTC
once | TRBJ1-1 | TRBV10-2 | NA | CASRLPQNTEAFF | TGCGCCAGCAGGTTACCTCAGAACACTGAAGCTTTCTTT
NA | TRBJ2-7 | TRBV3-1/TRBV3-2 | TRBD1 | CASSRNRGSYEQYF | TGTGCCAGCAGCCGGAACAGGGGCTCCTACGAGCAGTACTTC